Below are 27 T cell receptor beta chains sequenced from a single sample in a study of regulatory T cells in long-lasting Graves disease (dated by TCRdb to the early 2020s). Per the publication, the time point label means: newly diagnosed GD, antithyroid drugs for less than 3 months. For both TCR sequencing and RNA sequencing, RNA was extracted from PBMCs using TRIzol. Library generation was performed with multiplex PCR. The listed sequencing device is Illumina HiSeq 4000. iRepertoire HTBI primers and Arm-PCR amplification of CDR3 regions were used to construct TCR beta libraries. TCRdb handled the public reads itself, with Q25 trimming in fastp and clone calling in MiXCR, and kept productive beta chains. Every distinct CDR3 protein forms one entry, paired with its most common genes and DNA. The sample data list some 330,000 distinct CDR3 sequences, and 12% of these were observed just once. The top ten clonotypes cover under 20% of the sample.

The sample also formed part of further work on T cells in Graves' hyperthyroidism and ophthalmopathy.

Source: peripheral blood mononuclear cells (PBMCs), taken at new diagnosis, from a patient treated with antithyroid drugs. The receptors come from a woman in her late teens or twenties with Graves disease. Donor details come from another sample of the same person, matched by shared clones.

This clonotype was detected a few times. The rearrangement joins TRBV20-1 to TRBJ1-2; D not certain. The CDR3 sequence is 16 residues long. In germline, CDR1 is DFQATT, CDR2 SNEGSKA (reference sequence). Trimming pared 4 bases from V and 1 base from J, leaving 19 bases between. The CDR3 region has the DNA TGCAGTGCTACAGGAGCACCCGGGAATCTTAACTATGGCTACACCTTC. As protein: CSATGAPGNLNYGYTF.

Of note for this clonotype: A clone one base away is much larger, so this may be a read error. The missing conserved phenylalanine or tryptophan at the end of this CDR3 makes a read error likely. The chain carries TRBV12-3 or TRBV12-4 and TRBJ1-5; no firm D call. The CDR3 is 13 amino acids. The CDR3 loop reads CASRREGGQPQHL. For the CDR3, the DNA is TGCGCTAGCAGACGGGAGGGCGGACAGCCCCAGCATCTT.

This clonotype was recorded many times. The chain couples TRBV20-1 to TRBJ2-7, with D unclear. V was shortened by 6 bases and J by 4 bases, with 16 bases between the two germline ends. Germline lookup yields CDR1 DFQATT and CDR2 SNEGSKA (reference sequence). The CDR3 length is 13 residues. The CDR3 nucleotides read TGCAGTGCCCAATCAGTCAGCTATTACGAGCAGTACTTC. The encoded protein is CSAQSVSYYEQYF.

The chain joins TRBV4-1 to TRBJ2-7, with 9 nucleotides matching TRBD1. V lost 6 bases to trimming and J lost 1 base; unmatched junction nucleotides: 10. CDR1 is MGHRA, CDR2 YSYEKL, per germline. This CDR3 comprises 16 residues. CDR3: CASSHEPGQGSYEQYF. As DNA, the CDR3 is TGCGCCAGCAGTCATGAGCCGGGACAGGGTTCCTACGAGCAGTACTTC.

There are many counts of this clonotype. The chain uses TRBV7-2 and TRBJ2-3; D gene ambiguous. This CDR3 contains 11 residues. CDR1 SGHTA and CDR2 FQGNSA come from the germline V gene. V was clipped by 8 bases and J by 8 bases, with 11 bases between them. CDR3 residues: CASRLLGTQYF. CDR3 nucleotide sequence: TGTGCCAGCCGCCTTTTGGGTACGCAGTATTTT.

Ten or more counts support this clonotype. The CDR3 bases are TGTGCCACCAGTGAAGCCGGGACAGAAACCCAAGAGACCCAGTACTTC. The encoded protein is CATSEAGTETQETQYF. This chain uses TRBV24-1 with TRBJ2-5, with TRBD1 matching 7 bases. The length of the CDR3 is 16 residues. Germline CDR1 is KGHDR and CDR2 is SFDVKD. With 4 bases clipped from V and 1 base from J, the junction kept 8 bases outside the gene matches.

This clonotype occurred many times. The chain combines TRBV19 with TRBJ2-7; 11 bases are shared with TRBD2. J gave up 5 bases and V 3 bases, and 3 bases lay outside the gene matches. The CDR3 is 14 amino acids. Germline-derived CDR1 and CDR2 are LNHDA and SQIVND (reference sequence). CDR3 sequence: CASSITSGRDEQYF. The CDR3 coding sequence is TGTGCCAGTAGTATTACTAGCGGGAGAGACGAGCAGTACTTC.

The table lists this clonotype with many counts. The chain uses TRBV11-2 and TRBJ2-7, with D possibly being TRBD1 (6 bases). Germline CDR1 is SGHAT and CDR2 is FQNNGV. The CDR3 runs to 15 residues. Trimming removed 2 bases from V and 1 base from J, with 12 bases in between. The DNA for the CDR3 is TGTGCCAGCAGCTTATCAGGGGACCTTTCCTACGAGCAGTACTTC. Protein sequence: CASSLSGDLSYEQYF. The full variable domain, completed using reference TRBV11-2 and TRBJ2-7, is EAGVAQSPRYKIIEKRQSVAFWCNPISGHATLYWYQQILGQGPKLLIQFQNNGVVDDSQLPKDRFSAERLKGVDSTLKIQPAKLEDSAVYLCASSLSGDLSYEQYFGPGTRLTVT.

The chain joins TRBV7-9 to TRBJ1-1; D is possibly TRBD1 (6 bases). Trimming stripped 0 bases from V and 5 bases from J, with 16 bases between. Germline CDR1 SEHNR, CDR2 FQNEAQ (reference sequence). The CDR3 sequence is 16 residues long. CDR3 DNA: TGTGCCAGCAGCTTAGCGGGGTCACAGGGATTTACTGAAGCTTTCTTT. Its protein is CASSLAGSQGFTEAFF.

This clonotype was detected ten times or more. The CDR3 is CASSVIVTNTEAFF. In DNA, the CDR3 is TGTGCCAGCTCTGTCATCGTGACGAACACTGAAGCTTTCTTT. The rearrangement uses TRBV18 and TRBJ1-1, with D uncertain. Germline values: CDR1 KGHSH, CDR2 LQKENI. The V end was cut by 6 bases, the J end by 1 base, with 12 bases between. There are 14 residues in the CDR3.

The chain carries TRBV7-9 and TRBJ2-7; the D gene is possibly TRBD1 (6 bases). Deletions cut 4 bases from V and 2 bases from J, with 12 bases between. Germline V gives CDR1 SEHNR, CDR2 FQNEAQ (reference sequence). This CDR3 comprises 14 residues. The CDR3 nucleotides are TGTGCCAGCAGCTCCCGGGACACCCCCTACGAGCAGTACTTC. Translated, it gives CASSSRDTPYEQYF.

This clonotype was recorded at least ten times. V usage is TRBV9 and J usage is TRBJ1-4, with TRBD1 identical over 8 bases. CDR3 length: 15 residues. Germline V gene lookup returns CDR1 SGDLS and CDR2 YYNGEE. Trimming took 4 bases from V and 7 from J; bases not matched to a gene: 9. The CDR3 bases are TGTGCCAGCAGCCCCCCAGGGGGCAAAGGTGAAAAACTGTTTTTT. It is translated as CASSPPGGKGEKLFF.

This clonotype was counted at least ten times. The chain links TRBV2 to TRBJ2-1, with 7 positions matching TRBD2. The V segment lost 7 bases and the J segment 9 bases; nucleotides outside the gene matches: 12. Germline V CDR1 and CDR2: SNHLY, FYNNEI. The CDR3 contains 14 residues. The CDR3 nucleotides read TGTGCCAGCAAGTCCCGGACTAGTCCCAGTGAGCAGTTCTTC. It translates to CASKSRTSPSEQFF.

This clonotype was detected a few times. The gene calls are TRBV7-9 and TRBJ2-7, with D possibly matching TRBD2 (7 bases). V lost 0 bases, J lost 5 bases, and 23 bases lay in between. Germline V gene lookup returns CDR1 SEHNR and CDR2 FQNEAQ (reference sequence). CDR3 length: 18 amino acids. The CDR3 sequence is CASSLATGGEGFGHEQYF. The CDR3 coding sequence is TGTGCCAGCAGCTTAGCTACGGGGGGCGAAGGATTTGGCCACGAGCAGTACTTC.

The sample holds many counts of this clonotype. The DNA for the CDR3 is TGTGCCAGCAGCTTGAGGGCCCACAATGAGCAGTTCTTC. This gives the protein CASSLRAHNEQFF. V and J are TRBV5-6 and TRBJ2-1; D gene unclear. The germline V and J ends were trimmed by 1 base and 5 bases, with 7 bases remaining between them. This CDR3 spans 13 amino acids. CDR1 SGHDT and CDR2 YYEEEE come from the germline V gene.

This clonotype was found many times. CDR3 DNA: TGTGCCAGCACTCCTACGGGCGCCAGGATGAATTCACCCCTCCACTTT. This codes for CASTPTGARMNSPLHF. The gene calls are TRBV27 and TRBJ1-6, with unresolved D. CDR1 MNHEY and CDR2 SMNVEV come from the germline V gene (reference sequence). CDR3 length: 16 residues. V was shortened by 7 bases and J by 7 bases, with 20 bases between the two germline ends.

This clonotype occurred a few times. The rearrangement uses TRBV30 and TRBJ2-1; 9 nucleotides align to TRBD2. Germline loops: CDR1 GTSNPN, CDR2 SVGIG (reference sequence). The CDR3 contains 14 residues. Unmatched junction bases numbered 8, after V lost 7 bases and J lost 4 bases. In nucleotides, the CDR3 is TGTGCCTCCACGGCAAGCGGGGGGTACAATGAGCAGTTCTTC. Translating it yields CASTASGGYNEQFF. The entire variable domain, with the rest obtained from reference TRBV30 and TRBJ2-1, is as follows: SQTIHQWPATLVQPVGSPLSLECTVEGTSNPNLYWYRQAAGRGLQLLFYSVGIGQISSEVPQNLSASRPQDRQFILSSKKLLLSDSGFYLCASTASGGYNEQFFGPGTRLTVL.

This clonotype has just a few counts. This rearrangement joins TRBV20-1 to TRBJ1-1; a possible D gene is TRBD1 (5 bases). CDR3 length equals 13 residues. The V gene lost 0 bases and the J gene lost 5 bases, with 10 bases spanning the gap. CDR1 is DFQATT and CDR2 is SNEGSKA in the germline V gene (reference sequence). In nucleotides, the CDR3 is TGCAGTGCTAGAGATCGGGGCAGGACTGAAGCTTTCTTT. Protein sequence: CSARDRGRTEAFF.

A few counts support this clonotype. The rearrangement links TRBV29-1 to TRBJ1-1; D possibly corresponds to TRBD1 (5 bases). The length of the CDR3 is 12 residues. V was clipped by 7 bases and J by 8 bases, with 17 bases between them. Germline values: CDR1 SQVTM, CDR2 ANQGSEA. CDR3 nucleotide sequence: TGCAGCGCCGAAAGGGGATTGGAAGAAGCTTTCTTT. This translates into CSAERGLEEAFF. The full variable domain, rest sourced from reference TRBV29-1 and TRBJ1-1, is SAVISQKPSRDICQRGTSLTIQCQVDSQVTMMFWYRQQPGQSLTLIATANQGSEATYESGFVIDKFPISRPNLTFSTLTVSNMSPEDSSIYLCSAERGLEEAFFGQGTRLTVV.

This clonotype has a count of ten or more. This chain links TRBV2 with TRBJ1-2, with TRBD1 identical over 11 bases. CDR1 is SNHLY, CDR2 FYNNEI, per germline. The CDR3 contains 14 residues. The ends lost 8 bases at V and 8 bases at J; junction bases unmatched: 10. The CDR3: CASGGKDRGPGYTF. The CDR3 DNA is TGTGCCAGCGGGGGGAAGGACAGGGGGCCGGGCTACACCTTC.

The V gene is TRBV14, the J gene TRBJ2-2; 9 bases map to TRBD2. The germline CDR1 and CDR2 sequences are SGHDN and FVKESK. V gave up 1 base and J gave up 6 bases; unmatched junction bases: 12. The CDR3 is 18 amino acids. CDR3 in DNA: TGTGCCAGCAGCCAAGTTGCGGGGGGGGACAGAGCCTCCGGGGAGCTGTTTTTT. It codes for CASSQVAGGDRASGELFF. Drawing the rest from reference TRBV14 and TRBJ2-2, the complete variable domain is EAGVTQFPSHSVIEKGQTVTLRCDPISGHDNLYWYRRVMGKEIKFLLHFVKESKQDESGMPNNRFLAERTGGTYSTLKVQPAELEDSGVYFCASSQVAGGDRASGELFFGEGSRLTVL.

This clonotype was recorded at least ten times. This chain uses TRBV6-1 with TRBJ1-1; no definite D call. Germline V gene data show CDR1 as MNHNS and CDR2 as SASEGT. Trimming removed 5 bases from V and 8 bases from J, with 6 bases in between. The CDR3 extends over 10 amino acids. CDR3 bases: TGTGCCAGCAGTCGGACCGAAGCTTTCTTT. This translates into CASSRTEAFF.

This clonotype was seen repeatedly, ten times or more. The rearrangement joins TRBV6-1 to TRBJ2-7; possible D gene TRBD1, 6 bases. Germline V gene lookup returns CDR1 MNHNS and CDR2 SASEGT. V lost 5 bases and J 3 bases, leaving 11 bases between the germline ends. The CDR3 is 13 residues long. The CDR3 nucleotides are TGTGCCAGCAGTCCAGACAGGAGCTACGAGCAGTACGTC. This codes for CASSPDRSYEQYV.

Remarks on this clonotype: This is likely an artifact of a read error, given a far larger clone one base away. The chain recombines TRBV7-9 with TRBJ1-4; D might be TRBD1 (5 bases). CDR3 length equals 14 residues. V shed 5 bases and J shed 3 bases, with 10 bases lying between them. The germline V gene has CDR1 SEHNR and CDR2 FQNEAQ (reference sequence). In DNA form, the CDR3 reads TGTGCCAGCAGCCGGGGGAGGCCTAATGAAAAACTGTTTTTT. It encodes CASSRGRPNEKLFF.

This clonotype was observed many times. This sequence joins TRBV7-6 and TRBJ1-1, with D perhaps matching TRBD1 (5 bases). This CDR3 is built from 12 residues. Trimming stripped 0 bases from V and 11 bases from J, with 10 bases between. Germline lookup yields CDR1 SGHVS and CDR2 FNYEAQ. CDR3: CASSLAGQGAFF. As DNA, the CDR3 is TGTGCCAGCAGCTTAGCGGGGCAGGGTGCTTTCTTT.

The V and J genes are TRBV29-1 and TRBJ2-1; D unresolved. V was shortened by 7 bases and J by 3 bases, with 19 bases between the two germline ends. From germline, CDR1 is SQVTM and CDR2 ANQGSEA. The CDR3 has 15 amino acids. The CDR3 loop reads CSASLGSNIYNEQFF. The CDR3 bases are TGCAGCGCCTCCCTCGGATCCAACATCTACAATGAGCAGTTCTTC.

The table lists this clonotype with a few counts. The chain uses TRBV28 and TRBJ2-7; D tentatively fits TRBD1 or TRBD2 (5 bases each). This CDR3 region has 15 residues. Germline-derived CDR1 and CDR2 are MDHEN and SYDVKM. Trimming cost V 2 bases and J 3 bases, with 14 bases left between them. The CDR3 region is CASSLPGRRFYEQYF. CDR3 DNA sequence: TGTGCCAGCAGTTTACCGGGACGTCGGTTCTACGAGCAGTACTTC.